These 26 T cell receptor beta chains originate from one sample sequenced in a study of molecular identifiers for immune sequencing clone quantification. TCRdb called the PCR reads again in MiXCR, with one record for every CDR3 protein. The sample yields under 600,000 distinct CDR3 sequences, over 20% seen once. The source material was naive CD8+ T cells from blood, with Jurkat cell RNA spiked in. Subset meaning: FACS-sorted CD8+CD4-CCR7+CD45RA+ naive T cells. The receptors shown here come from a human donor in good health. Some libraries in this study had Jurkat cell RNA spiked in.

Of note for this clonotype: A read error may produce the germline difference seen at one junction end. CDR3 nucleotides: TGTGCCGGCAGCCCCGGACGGAGCAATCAGCCCCAGCATTTT. Its translation: CAGSPGRSNQPQHF. J is TRBJ1-5 and V is TRBV12-3 or TRBV12-4; D uncertain. This CDR3 contains 14 residues.

The CDR3 reads CASSQGVGGGTDTQYF. Here the CDR3 DNA reads TGCGCCAGCAGCCAAGGAGTGGGAGGGGGCACAGATACGCAGTATTTT. This chain joins TRBV4-1 and TRBJ2-3; the match to TRBD2 covers 7 bases. Germline V gives CDR1 MGHRA, CDR2 YSYEKL. The J segment lost 1 base and the V segment lost 1 base, leaving 5 bases of the junction unmatched. The CDR3 sequence is 16 residues long.

This clonotype was picked up a small number of times. The J gene is TRBJ2-2, the V gene TRBV13; 7 nucleotides line up with TRBD1. The V and J ends lost 7 bases and 1 base, in that order; junction bases with no gene match: 3. Germline loops: CDR1 PRHDT, CDR2 FYEKMQ (reference sequence). The CDR3 totals 14 residues. CDR3 residues: CASTGTENTGELFF. CDR3 DNA sequence: TGTGCCAGCACTGGGACAGAGAACACCGGGGAGCTGTTTTTT.

This clonotype was recorded at least ten times. The rearrangement uses TRBV27 and TRBJ2-5; D might be TRBD1 or TRBD2, each matching 5 bases. The V end lost 0 bases, the J end lost 6 bases, and 17 bases lay between the germline ends. Germline-derived CDR1 and CDR2 are MNHEY and SMNVEV (reference sequence). The CDR3 extends over 16 amino acids. The CDR3 DNA reads TGTGCCAGCAGTTTATCGGGGGACGGATTATGGAAGACCCAGTACTTC. Translated: CASSLSGDGLWKTQYF.

This clonotype was seen at least ten times. The chain uses TRBV30 and TRBJ2-1, with D uncertain. Germline CDR1 is GTSNPN and CDR2 is SVGIG (reference sequence). The CDR3 has 14 residues. V gave up 4 bases and J gave up 3 bases, with 13 bases separating them. The CDR3 region is CAWTVGQLYNEQFF. DNA of the CDR3: TGTGCCTGGACCGTGGGTCAGCTCTACAATGAGCAGTTCTTC.

This clonotype was recorded many times. This sequence joins TRBV29-1 and TRBJ2-2, with 8 bases matching TRBD1. Germline V gives CDR1 SQVTM, CDR2 ANQGSEA. This CDR3 is 14 amino acids long. The junction had 5 bases not matched to a gene; V was cut back by 3 bases and J by 5 bases. The CDR3 is CSVEPGGRTGELFF. Written as DNA, the CDR3 is TGCAGCGTTGAGCCAGGGGGCAGGACCGGGGAGCTGTTTTTT.

This clonotype occurred many times. V usage is TRBV7-9 and J usage is TRBJ2-7; D is tentatively TRBD1 or TRBD2 (5 bases each). The CDR3 extends over 15 amino acids. From germline, CDR1 is SEHNR and CDR2 FQNEAQ (reference sequence). V lost 4 bases, J lost 2 bases, and 15 bases lay in between. CDR3 amino acids: CASSSRDLVTYEQYF. As DNA, the CDR3 is TGTGCCAGCAGCTCCCGGGACCTAGTCACCTACGAGCAGTACTTC. Based on the CDR3 plus reference TRBV7-9 and TRBJ2-7, the full variable domain is DTGVSQNPRHKITKRGQNVTFRCDPISEHNRLYWYRQTLGQGPEFLTYFQNEAQLEKSRLLSDRFSAERPKGSFSTLEIQRTEQGDSAMYLCASSSRDLVTYEQYFGPGTRLTVT.

There are many counts of this clonotype. The chain carries TRBV20-1 and TRBJ2-7; 7 bases line up with TRBD1. V lost 5 bases, J lost 0 bases, and 4 bases stayed unmatched. Germline CDR1 and CDR2: DFQATT and SNEGSKA (reference sequence). The CDR3 has 13 amino acids. CDR3 amino acids: CSADRDSSYEQYF. DNA of the CDR3: TGCAGTGCTGACCGGGACAGCTCCTACGAGCAGTACTTC.

This clonotype was detected ten times or more. This chain connects TRBV7-2 to TRBJ2-7, with TRBD2 matching 8 bases. The CDR3 consists of 17 residues. Per germline, CDR1 SGHTA and CDR2 FQGNSA. The V and J ends lost 1 base and 1 base, in that order; junction bases with no gene match: 9. In DNA form, the CDR3 reads TGTGCCAGCAGCTTAGAGGGTGTTGCGGGAGGATCCTACGAGCAGTACTTC. It is translated as CASSLEGVAGGSYEQYF.

The gene calls are TRBV27 and TRBJ2-7; the D gene is possibly TRBD2 (5 bases). The germline V gene encodes CDR1 MNHEY and CDR2 SMNVEV (reference sequence). The CDR3 spans 15 residues. V was shortened by 3 bases and J by 5 bases, with 17 bases between the two germline ends. The CDR3 here is CASSFPGMGKDEQYF. In nucleotides, the CDR3 is TGTGCCAGCAGTTTCCCCGGGATGGGGAAGGACGAGCAGTACTTC.

This clonotype was detected only a few times. The chain is built from TRBV27 and TRBJ2-1; perhaps TRBD1 as D (6 bases). The CDR3 sequence is 14 residues long. Looked up from germline, CDR1 is MNHEY and CDR2 is SMNVEV (reference sequence). The V end was cut by 5 bases, the J end by 6 bases, with 14 bases between. The DNA for the CDR3 is TGTGCCAGCAGTCCCCGAGTAGGGGGCAATGAGCAGTTCTTC. As protein: CASSPRVGGNEQFF.

CDR3 bases: TGCGCCAGCAGCCAATCCGGGACAGGGGCGCCCAGCTCCTATAATTCACCCCTCCACTTT. It translates to CASSQSGTGAPSSYNSPLHF. The chain combines TRBV4-3 with TRBJ1-6, with 10 nucleotides matching TRBD1. The J segment lost 0 bases and the V segment lost 2 bases, leaving 10 bases of the junction unmatched. This CDR3 has 20 residues. Germline V gene lookup returns CDR1 LGHNA and CDR2 YSLEER.

This clonotype was observed a few times. V usage is TRBV30 and J usage is TRBJ1-1; D ambiguous. The V gene's germline CDR1 is GTSNPN and CDR2 SVGIG (reference sequence). Trimming removed 3 bases from V and 1 base from J, with 9 bases in between. This CDR3 has 13 amino acids. CDR3 sequence: CAWRENRNTEAFF. The DNA of the CDR3 is TGTGCCTGGAGAGAGAACCGGAACACTGAAGCTTTCTTT.

The CDR3: CASSPWDGSEEQYF. In DNA, the CDR3 is TGTGCCAGCAGCCCCTGGGACGGCTCCGAAGAGCAGTACTTC. This chain connects TRBV9 to TRBJ2-7; possibly TRBD1 or TRBD2 for D (5 bases each). With 4 bases removed from V and 7 bases from J, the gap between germline ends came to 18 bases. Germline V lookup: CDR1 SGDLS, CDR2 YYNGEE. There are 14 residues in the CDR3. Drawing the rest from reference TRBV9 and TRBJ2-7, the complete variable domain is DSGVTQTPKHLITATGQRVTLRCSPRSGDLSVYWYQQSLDQGLQFLIQYYNGEERAKGNILERFSAQQFPDLHSELNLSSLELGDSALYFCASSPWDGSEEQYFGPGTRLTVT.

The V gene is TRBV7-9, the J gene TRBJ1-1; a weak D match, TRBD1 (6 bases). Per the germline V gene, CDR1 is SEHNR and CDR2 is FQNEAQ (reference sequence). V lost 1 base to trimming and J lost 1 base, with 13 bases between them. This CDR3 has 16 residues. The CDR3 DNA is TGTGCCAGCAGCTTAGGACAAGGGGGGAAGAACACTGAAGCTTTCTTT. Protein sequence: CASSLGQGGKNTEAFF.

This clonotype was observed at least ten times. The rearrangement uses TRBV20-1 and TRBJ1-1; D ambiguous. Trimming took 4 bases from V and 4 from J, leaving 7 bases between them. The CDR3 is 11 amino acids. CDR1 DFQATT and CDR2 SNEGSKA come from the germline V gene (reference sequence). CDR3 region: CSATEGTEAFF. The CDR3 DNA sequence: TGCAGTGCTACTGAAGGCACTGAAGCTTTCTTT.

This clonotype was seen only a few times. The J gene is TRBJ2-3, the V gene TRBV30; 10 nucleotides match TRBD1. The CDR3 runs 15 residues. J was trimmed by 1 base and V by 6 bases; bases with no gene match: 7. The germline V gene has CDR1 GTSNPN and CDR2 SVGIG (reference sequence). The CDR3 DNA sequence: TGTGCCTGTCACGACGGGACAGGGGGCACAGATACGCAGTATTTT. Translating gives CACHDGTGGTDTQYF.

The V call is TRBV6-2 or TRBV6-3, the J call TRBJ2-2, with TRBD2 matching over 7 bases. Germline loops: CDR1 MNHEY, CDR2 SVGEGT. Trimming took 3 bases from V and 0 from J; bases not matched to a gene: 10. The CDR3 is 18 residues long. The CDR3 protein is CASSYFGGRLANTGELFF. The CDR3, as DNA: TGTGCCAGCAGTTATTTCGGCGGGAGACTCGCGAACACCGGGGAGCTGTTTTTT.

This sequence joins TRBV6-1 and TRBJ2-1; D uncertain. The CDR3 loop spans 11 amino acids. V lost 6 bases and J 8 bases, leaving 8 bases between the germline ends. Germline V gives CDR1 MNHNS, CDR2 SASEGT. In DNA form, the CDR3 reads TGTGCCAGCAGGGGCCCTTATGAGCAGTTCTTC. Protein sequence: CASRGPYEQFF.

There are many counts of this clonotype. V gene TRBV29-1 combines with J gene TRBJ2-3; tentatively, D is TRBD2 (6 bases). Germline values: CDR1 SQVTM, CDR2 ANQGSEA. V lost 3 bases, J lost 10 bases, and 20 bases lay in between. The length of the CDR3 is 14 residues. The CDR3 here is CSVDGGPAFSAQYF. The CDR3 region has the DNA TGCAGCGTTGATGGAGGGCCTGCCTTTAGTGCGCAGTATTTT.

This clonotype was counted ten times or more. The V call is TRBV12-3 or TRBV12-4, the J call TRBJ2-5; TRBD1 is a possible D gene (6 bases). The CDR3 runs to 14 residues. The V end lost 5 bases, the J end lost 0 bases, and 10 bases lay between the germline ends. The CDR3 is CASSPGTNQETQYF. The CDR3 DNA sequence: TGTGCCAGCAGTCCCGGGACAAACCAAGAGACCCAGTACTTC.

In regard to this clonotype: This could be a read error, since a much larger clone is one nucleotide away. The chain joins TRBV19 to TRBJ1-2; tentative D call: TRBD1 (5 bases). The ends were cut back, 4 bases at V and 4 bases at J, with 13 bases in the middle. The germline V gene encodes CDR1 LNHDA and CDR2 SQIVND (reference sequence). CDR3 size: 14 residues. For the CDR3, the DNA is TGTGCCAGTAGTAATGGCGTCACAGGCTATGGCTACACCTTC. It translates to CASSNGVTGYGYTF. Based on the CDR3 plus reference TRBV19 and TRBJ1-2, the full variable domain is DGGITQSPKYLFRKEGQNVTLSCEQNLNHDAMYWYRQDPGQGLRLIYYSQIVNDFQKGDIAEGYSVSREKKESFPLTVTSAQKNPTAFYLCASSNGVTGYGYTFGSGTRLTVV.

The rearrangement uses TRBV11-2 and TRBJ2-1; D not resolved. Germline V gene sequence: CDR1 SGHAT, CDR2 FQNNGV. CDR3 length: 13 residues. Trimming pared 8 bases from V and 3 bases from J, leaving 11 bases between. This CDR3 reads CASATGYYNEQFF. In DNA, the CDR3 is TGTGCCAGCGCCACCGGCTACTACAATGAGCAGTTCTTC. The entire variable domain, with the rest obtained from reference TRBV11-2 and TRBJ2-1, is as follows: EAGVAQSPRYKIIEKRQSVAFWCNPISGHATLYWYQQILGQGPKLLIQFQNNGVVDDSQLPKDRFSAERLKGVDSTLKIQPAKLEDSAVYLCASATGYYNEQFFGPGTRLTVL.

This clonotype has a count of ten or more. The rearrangement uses TRBV27 and TRBJ2-6; the D gene is possibly TRBD2 (6 bases). With 6 bases removed from V and 3 bases from J, the gap between germline ends came to 9 bases. The CDR3 contains 14 residues. Germline CDR1 reads MNHEY; CDR2 reads SMNVEV (reference sequence). DNA of the CDR3: TGTGCCAGCAGGGGGGGAGGTGGGGCCAACGTCCTGACTTTC. It is translated as CASRGGGGANVLTF.

There are many counts of this clonotype. J is TRBJ2-7 and V is TRBV7-2; D uncertain. The CDR3 contains 15 residues. The V gene's germline CDR1 is SGHTA and CDR2 FQGNSA. Between the trimmed V and J ends, which lost 3 bases and 0 bases, there was a span of 12 bases. CDR3 sequence: CASSLVPMGSYEQYF. Here the CDR3 DNA reads TGTGCCAGCAGCTTGGTCCCCATGGGCTCCTACGAGCAGTACTTC.

The chain carries TRBV20-1 and TRBJ2-1; D remains ambiguous. Germline lookup yields CDR1 DFQATT and CDR2 SNEGSKA (reference sequence). V was trimmed by 0 bases and J by 8 bases, leaving 17 bases between them. There are 15 residues in the CDR3. Here the CDR3 DNA reads TGCAGTGCTAGAGATTTAGGCTCAAATTTGGATGAGCAGTTCTTC. Its translation is CSARDLGSNLDEQFF.